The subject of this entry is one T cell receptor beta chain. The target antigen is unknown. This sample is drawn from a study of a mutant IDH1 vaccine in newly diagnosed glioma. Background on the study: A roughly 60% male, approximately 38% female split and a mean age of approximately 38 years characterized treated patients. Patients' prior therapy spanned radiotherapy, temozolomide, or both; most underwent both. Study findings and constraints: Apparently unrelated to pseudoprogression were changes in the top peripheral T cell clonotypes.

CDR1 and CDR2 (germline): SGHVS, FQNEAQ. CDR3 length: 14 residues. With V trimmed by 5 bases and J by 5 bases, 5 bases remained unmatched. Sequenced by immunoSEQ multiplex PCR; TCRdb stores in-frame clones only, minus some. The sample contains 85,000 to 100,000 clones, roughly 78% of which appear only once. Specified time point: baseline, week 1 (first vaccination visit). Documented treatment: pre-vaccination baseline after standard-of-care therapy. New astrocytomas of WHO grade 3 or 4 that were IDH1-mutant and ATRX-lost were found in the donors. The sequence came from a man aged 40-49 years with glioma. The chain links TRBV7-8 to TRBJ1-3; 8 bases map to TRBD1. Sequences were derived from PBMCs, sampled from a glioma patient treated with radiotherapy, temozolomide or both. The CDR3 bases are TGTGCCAGCAGCGGCCGGACAGGGAGAAACACCATATATTTT. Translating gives CASSGRTGRNTIYF.